The 23 T cell receptor beta chains given below trace back to one sample, sequenced in a study of blood T cell repertoires in COVID-19. The protocol was immunoSEQ multiplex PCR, while the TCRdb copy is restricted to in-frame clones and leaves out a portion. The sample has 150,000 to 200,000 clones; about 87% are singletons. The sample consisted of peripheral blood. These receptors were collected from a man between 18 and 35 years old with active or convalescent COVID-19.

The chain combines TRBV19 with TRBJ1-6, with a possible D match to TRBD1 (6 bases). Per the germline V gene, CDR1 is LNHDA and CDR2 is SQIVND (reference sequence). V was clipped by 1 base and J by 6 bases, with 10 bases between them. The CDR3 is 15 residues long. The CDR3 region has the DNA TGTGCCAGTAGTATAGGCCTAGGGGGTAATTCACCCCTCCACTTT. It is translated as CASSIGLGGNSPLHF.

The chain has TRBV27 and TRBJ2-7; 11 bases line up with TRBD2. J was trimmed by 7 bases and V by 5 bases; bases with no gene match: 4. The CDR3 is 13 residues long. The germline V gene encodes CDR1 MNHEY and CDR2 SMNVEV (reference sequence). This CDR3 is CASSAPSGREQYF. The CDR3 DNA reads as TGTGCCAGCAGTGCCCCTAGCGGGAGGGAGCAGTACTTC.

The chain employs TRBV5-4 and TRBJ2-7; TRBD2 matches 9 bases. The CDR3 consists of 17 residues. The germline V gene has CDR1 SGHNT and CDR2 YYREEE (reference sequence). The V and J ends lost 7 bases and 0 bases, in that order; junction bases with no gene match: 14. DNA of the CDR3: TGTGCCAGCCAAGCTGGATTAGCGGGAGCGATCTCCTACGAGCAGTACTTC. This encodes CASQAGLAGAISYEQYF. Combining the CDR3 with reference TRBV5-4 and TRBJ2-7 gives the whole variable domain ETGVTQSPTHLIKTRGQQVTLRCSSQSGHNTVSWYQQALGQGPQFIFQYYREEENGRGNFPPRFSGLQFPNYSSELNVNALELDDSALYLCASQAGLAGAISYEQYFGPGTRLTVT.

This chain connects TRBV27 to TRBJ1-3; D remains ambiguous. Trimming took 5 bases from V and 0 from J, leaving 11 bases between them. This CDR3 is built from 15 residues. Germline lookup yields CDR1 MNHEY and CDR2 SMNVEV (reference sequence). The CDR3 bases are TGTGCCAGCAGTCTCGACTCTAGCTCTGGAAACACCATATATTTT. Protein: CASSLDSSSGNTIYF.

The J gene is TRBJ2-7, the V gene TRBV6-6, with D perhaps matching TRBD1 (5 bases). In germline, CDR1 is MNHNY, CDR2 SVGAGI (reference sequence). The CDR3 covers 16 residues. The V end lost 0 bases, the J end lost 1 base, and 13 bases lay between the germline ends. CDR3 protein: CASSYSSLGLSYEQYF. In DNA form, the CDR3 reads TGTGCCAGCAGTTACTCGTCGTTGGGGCTTTCCTACGAGCAGTACTTC.

This clone occurred a few times. The chain uses TRBV19 and TRBJ2-7, with 8 bases lining up with TRBD2. CDR1 LNHDA and CDR2 SQIVND come from the germline V gene (reference sequence). J gave up 6 bases and V 6 bases, and 10 bases lay outside the gene matches. The CDR3 runs 14 residues. CDR3 coding DNA: TGTGCCAGTAGCCACCGGACTAGCCACTTCGAGCAGTACTTC. Amino acids: CASSHRTSHFEQYF.

The rearrangement uses TRBV7-9 and TRBJ1-2, with TRBD1 matching over 8 bases. The V gene end was trimmed by 5 bases and the J gene end by 8 bases; junction bases not matched to a gene: 19. Germline values: CDR1 SEHNR, CDR2 FQNEAQ (reference sequence). The CDR3 is 17 amino acids. The CDR3 loop is CASSPNPGQEDHMGYTF. The CDR3 DNA sequence: TGTGCCAGCAGCCCTAATCCGGGACAGGAAGACCATATGGGCTACACCTTC.

In this sample, this clone turned up once. The chain has TRBV5-1 and TRBJ2-2; a weak D match, TRBD2 (6 bases). The CDR3 is 18 residues long. V lost 6 bases to trimming and J lost 2 bases, with 23 bases between them. The germline V gene has CDR1 SGHRS and CDR2 YFSETQ. The CDR3 protein is CASISGSGGVRNTGELFF. As DNA, the CDR3 is TGCGCCAGCATTAGCGGAAGCGGAGGGGTAAGAAACACCGGGGAGCTGTTTTTT.

The chain employs TRBV7-9 and TRBJ2-1; 11 nucleotides line up with TRBD2. Unmatched junction bases numbered 6, after V lost 5 bases and J lost 6 bases. This CDR3 has 15 amino acids. Per germline, CDR1 SEHNR and CDR2 FQNEAQ (reference sequence). CDR3 amino acids: CASSPRLAGSNEQFF. In nucleotides, the CDR3 is TGTGCCAGCAGCCCGAGACTAGCGGGATCCAATGAGCAGTTCTTC.

This chain links TRBV2 with TRBJ1-1; D gene unclear. Germline V gene data show CDR1 as SNHLY and CDR2 as FYNNEI. Trimming removed 2 bases from V and 3 bases from J, with 4 bases in between. The CDR3 sequence is 12 residues long. The CDR3 spells CASSERDTEAFF. CDR3 nucleotide sequence: TGTGCCAGCAGTGAACGGGACACTGAAGCTTTCTTT.

The chain uses TRBV28 and TRBJ1-1; 8 bases fit TRBD1. Unmatched junction bases numbered 3, after V lost 6 bases and J lost 0 bases. The CDR3 has 14 amino acids. CDR1 and CDR2 from the germline V gene are MDHEN and SYDVKM. CDR3 loop: CASRWTGMNTEAFF. DNA for the CDR3: TGTGCCAGCAGGTGGACAGGGATGAACACTGAAGCTTTCTTT.

The gene calls are TRBV27 and TRBJ2-1, with D tentatively TRBD2 (6 bases). The ends were cut back, 3 bases at V and 6 bases at J, with 18 bases in the middle. Germline CDR1 is MNHEY and CDR2 is SMNVEV (reference sequence). The CDR3 covers 16 residues. The CDR3 reads CASSFSRVGGSNEQFF. DNA of the CDR3: TGTGCCAGCAGTTTTTCTCGAGTGGGGGGTTCCAATGAGCAGTTCTTC.

The chain recombines TRBV19 with TRBJ2-2; TRBD2 agrees at 10 bases. The V and J ends lost 7 bases and 7 bases, in that order; junction bases with no gene match: 9. The germline V gene encodes CDR1 LNHDA and CDR2 SQIVND (reference sequence). CDR3 length equals 15 residues. CDR3 amino acids: CASTLAGVFGGELFF. The CDR3 nucleotides are TGTGCCAGTACTCTAGCGGGAGTCTTTGGCGGGGAGCTGTTTTTT.

The V call is TRBV27, the J call TRBJ1-5; 10 bases fit TRBD1. Per germline, CDR1 MNHEY and CDR2 SMNVEV (reference sequence). This CDR3 contains 18 residues. Unmatched junction bases numbered 13, after V lost 5 bases and J lost 3 bases. CDR3 sequence reads: CASSPADDRGLNNQPQHF. As DNA, the CDR3 is TGTGCCAGCAGTCCCGCCGACGACAGGGGGCTAAACAATCAGCCCCAGCATTTT.

The CDR3 spells CASSARVYYEQYF. The CDR3 DNA reads TGTGCCAGTAGTGCCAGGGTGTACTACGAGCAGTACTTC. V is TRBV19 and J is TRBJ2-7; D is possibly TRBD1 (5 bases). The CDR3 is 13 residues long. Deletions cut 5 bases from V and 3 bases from J, with 11 bases between. Germline V gives CDR1 LNHDA, CDR2 SQIVND (reference sequence).

The chain links TRBV19 to TRBJ2-2; 9 nucleotides line up with TRBD1. The germline V gene encodes CDR1 LNHDA and CDR2 SQIVND (reference sequence). This CDR3 has 16 residues. The V segment lost 4 bases and the J segment 5 bases; nucleotides outside the gene matches: 8. CDR3 nucleotides: TGTGCCAGTAGTACGGACAGGGGATTGTATACCGGGGAGCTGTTTTTT. It is translated as CASSTDRGLYTGELFF.

The V call is TRBV19, the J call TRBJ1-4, with TRBD1 identical over 11 bases. In germline, CDR1 is LNHDA, CDR2 SQIVND (reference sequence). The CDR3 spans 15 residues. V trimming: 9 bases; J trimming: 4 bases; junction bases outside the gene matches: 7. The CDR3 sequence: CASRDRGTLNEKLFF. The CDR3 coding sequence is TGTGCCAGCAGGGACAGGGGGACTCTTAATGAAAAACTGTTTTTT.

This clone occurred a few times. The chain has TRBV2 and TRBJ2-7; the D gene is possibly TRBD2 (5 bases). Trimming removed 7 bases at V and 3 bases at J, with 13 bases between. This CDR3 spans 13 amino acids. Looked up from germline, CDR1 is SNHLY and CDR2 is FYNNEI. CDR3 amino acids: CASNEERSYEQYF. The CDR3 DNA sequence: TGTGCCAGCAACGAGGAGCGGAGCTACGAGCAGTACTTC.

This sequence joins TRBV5-6 and TRBJ2-2, with a possible D match to TRBD1 (6 bases). Per germline, CDR1 SGHDT and CDR2 YYEEEE. Trimming left V 1 base short and J 4 bases short, with 11 bases between. This CDR3 is built from 15 residues. This chain's CDR3 is CASSLTGITTGELFF. The CDR3 nucleotides read TGTGCCAGCAGCTTGACAGGGATCACCACCGGGGAGCTGTTTTTT.

The chain combines TRBV7-2 with TRBJ1-5, with 7 positions matching TRBD1. Germline CDR1 SGHTA, CDR2 FQGNSA. The length of the CDR3 is 15 residues. V was pared by 3 bases and J by 2 bases, with 4 bases of the junction left unmatched. CDR3 residues: CASSFRGSRNQPQHF. The DNA for the CDR3 is TGTGCCAGCAGCTTCAGGGGGAGTCGCAATCAGCCCCAGCATTTT.

The rearrangement joins TRBV25-1 to TRBJ2-1; D call uncertain. CDR3 length: 11 amino acids. In germline, CDR1 is MGHDK, CDR2 SYGVNS. Trimming shortened V by 11 bases and J by 7 bases, and 12 bases separated the two germline ends. CDR3 in amino acids: CALGPENEQFF. The DNA for the CDR3 is TGTGCCCTAGGTCCGGAGAATGAGCAGTTCTTC.

Turning to this clone: The conserved closing phenylalanine or tryptophan is absent in this CDR3, likely reflecting a read error. The limits of the CDR3 on the DNA are not certain, so only TCRdb's listed CDR3 is given. V usage is TRBV24-1 and J usage is TRBJ2-3; the table assigns TRBD2, which was not confirmed against the DNA. Germline CDR1 and CDR2: KGHDR and SFDVKD. The CDR3 adds up to 8 amino acids, both ends counted. The CDR3 loop is CATSDRSE.

CDR3 coding DNA: TGTGCCAGCAGGCGACAGGGCGATCAGCCCCAGCATTTT. Protein sequence: CASRRQGDQPQHF. The chain recombines TRBV28 with TRBJ1-5, with 7 bases matching TRBD1. V shed 6 bases and J 5 bases; nucleotides not matched to a gene: 4. The CDR3 length is 13 residues. Germline V lookup: CDR1 MDHEN, CDR2 SYDVKM.